This TCR beta chain was captured in a study of tumor-infiltrating lymphocytes in primary liver carcinoma. Overall study results and limits: Tumor specimens were characterized by a significantly higher top-250-clone fraction than blood (p = 0.039).

About this clonotype itself: Its antigen is not identified. An end of the junction differs from the germline gene, which may be a read error.

Bulk tissue was left unsorted, and RNA and DNA were co-extracted from about 19-30 mg of it. The input was 450 to 500 ng total RNA; TCR beta cDNA was made from it with a constant-region primer. Investigators got TCR beta libraries out of three nested multiplex PCR rounds, done with slightly modified ARM-PCR. Each of the first two PCR rounds ran roughly 9 cycles with TRBV1-TRBV30 forward and C-beta reverse primers. TCRdb used MiXCR to reprocess the multiplex PCR reads, holding one entry per CDR3 protein. The repertoire holds approximately 60,000 distinct CDR3 sequences, with about two thirds as singletons. The CDR3 consists of 14 residues.

The clonotype was recovered from a man in his forties or fifties with primary liver carcinoma and hepatitis B virus infection. This chain uses TRBV12-3 or TRBV12-4 with TRBJ2-5; D remains ambiguous. What was sequenced was liver tumor tissue from sampling region 2. Subset indicated: tumor region T2, inferior pole. The CDR3 sequence: CTSSSTDLQETQYF. The CDR3 DNA reads as TGTACCAGTAGTTCCACGGATCTACAAGAGACCCAGTACTTC.